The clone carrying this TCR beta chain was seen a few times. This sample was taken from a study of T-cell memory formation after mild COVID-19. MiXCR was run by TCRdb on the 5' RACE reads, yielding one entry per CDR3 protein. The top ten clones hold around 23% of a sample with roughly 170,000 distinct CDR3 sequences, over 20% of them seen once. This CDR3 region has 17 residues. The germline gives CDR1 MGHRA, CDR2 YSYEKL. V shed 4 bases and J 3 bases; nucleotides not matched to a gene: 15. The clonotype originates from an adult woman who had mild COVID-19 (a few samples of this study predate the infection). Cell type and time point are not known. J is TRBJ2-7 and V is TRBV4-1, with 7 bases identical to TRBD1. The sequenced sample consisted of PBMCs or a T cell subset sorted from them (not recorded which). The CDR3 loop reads CASSPTEETGKLYEQYF. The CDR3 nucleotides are TGCGCCAGCAGCCCGACAGAGGAGACAGGGAAGCTCTACGAGCAGTACTTC.